Presented here are 5 T cell receptor beta chains from one specimen sequenced in a study of radiation and T cells in renal cell carcinoma. Libraries were prepared by immunoSEQ multiplex PCR; TCRdb keeps only in-frame clonotypes and omits some of them. The sample shows 100,000 to 150,000 clones, more than 70% of them seen only once. The time point here: blood 2 weeks post-SBRT. Treatment specified: 15 Gy SBRT to primary tumor, nephrectomy 4 weeks later. The sequencing used blood, collected from a patient whose treatment included radiotherapy and nephrectomy. The receptors derive from a woman between 65 and 79 years old with renal cell carcinoma.

The chain is built from TRBV7-2 and TRBJ1-4; D perhaps matches TRBD1 (5 bases). The ends were cut back, 5 bases at V and 5 bases at J, with 15 bases in the middle. The CDR3 is 15 amino acids. Germline V gene lookup returns CDR1 SGHTA and CDR2 FQGNSA. The DNA for the CDR3 is TGTGCCAGCAGCATCTCGGGACGCCCAAATGAAAAACTGTTTTTT. Translating gives CASSISGRPNEKLFF.

This clone was detected once. The chain employs TRBV5-4 and TRBJ1-5, with D tentatively TRBD1 (6 bases). Germline V gene data show CDR1 as SGHNT and CDR2 as YYREEE (reference sequence). The germline V and J ends were trimmed by 3 bases and 9 bases, with 22 bases remaining between them. CDR3 size: 16 residues. The CDR3: CASSWSWRGQDRPQHF. The CDR3 nucleotides read TGTGCCAGCAGCTGGAGCTGGAGGGGACAAGATAGGCCCCAGCATTTT.

The chain joins TRBV6-6 to TRBJ2-2, with 7 nucleotides matching TRBD1. The CDR3 runs to 16 residues. Germline trimming cut 6 bases from V and 4 bases from J; bases unmatched to any gene: 11. Germline CDR1 MNHNY, CDR2 SVGAGI (reference sequence). The CDR3 region has the DNA TGTGCCAGCAGCTATGCGACAGGGAGCGTCACCGGGGAGCTGTTTTTT. Translated: CASSYATGSVTGELFF.

The chain has TRBV6-1 and TRBJ2-7; D is perhaps TRBD2 (5 bases). Germline CDR1 MNHNS, CDR2 SASEGT. Trimming shortened V by 5 bases and J by 3 bases, and 11 bases separated the two germline ends. The CDR3 consists of 13 residues. The CDR3 bases are TGTGCCAGCAGTTCCCGGGAATACTACGAGCAGTACTTC. This gives the protein CASSSREYYEQYF.

The rearrangement joins TRBV30 to TRBJ2-5, with a weak D call TRBD1 (6 bases). The closer fit of TRBJ2-7 to the DNA end suggests the J call may be wrong. Germline CDR1 and CDR2: GTSNPN and SVGIG (reference sequence). The CDR3 consists of 13 residues. CDR3 DNA: TGTGCCTGGAGACGACAGGACTCCTACGAGCAGTACTTC. This codes for CAWRRQDSYEQYF.